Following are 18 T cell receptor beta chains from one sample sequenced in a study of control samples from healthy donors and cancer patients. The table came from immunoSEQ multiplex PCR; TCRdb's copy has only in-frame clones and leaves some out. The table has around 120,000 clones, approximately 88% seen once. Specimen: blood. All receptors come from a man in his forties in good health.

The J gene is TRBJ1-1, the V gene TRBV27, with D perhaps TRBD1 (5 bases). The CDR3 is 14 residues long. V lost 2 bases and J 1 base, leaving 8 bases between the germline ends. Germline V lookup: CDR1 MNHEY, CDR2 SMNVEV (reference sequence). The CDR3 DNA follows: TGTGCCAGCAGTTTAGTGGGGGGGAACACTGAAGCTTTCTTT. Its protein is CASSLVGGNTEAFF.

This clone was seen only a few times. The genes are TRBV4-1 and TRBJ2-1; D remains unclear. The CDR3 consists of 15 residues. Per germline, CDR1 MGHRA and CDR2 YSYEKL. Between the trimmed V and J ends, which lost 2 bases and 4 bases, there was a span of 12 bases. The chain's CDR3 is CASSQTPDQYNEQFF. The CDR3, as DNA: TGCGCCAGCAGCCAAACTCCCGACCAATACAATGAGCAGTTCTTC.

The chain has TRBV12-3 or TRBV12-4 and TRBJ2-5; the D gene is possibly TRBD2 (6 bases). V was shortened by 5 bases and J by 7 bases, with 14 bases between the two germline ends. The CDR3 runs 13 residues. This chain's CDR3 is CASSGDSLRTQYF. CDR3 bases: TGTGCCAGCAGTGGGGACTCCCTACGGACCCAGTACTTC.

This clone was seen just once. CDR3 sequence reads: CASGNGKDLHF. In nucleotides, the CDR3 is TGCGCCAGCGGAAATGGGAAGGACCTCCACTTT. The V call is TRBV5-1, the J call TRBJ1-6; D is unclear. Germline V lookup: CDR1 SGHRS, CDR2 YFSETQ. The ends were cut back, 7 bases at V and 15 bases at J, with 14 bases in the middle. The CDR3 consists of 11 residues.

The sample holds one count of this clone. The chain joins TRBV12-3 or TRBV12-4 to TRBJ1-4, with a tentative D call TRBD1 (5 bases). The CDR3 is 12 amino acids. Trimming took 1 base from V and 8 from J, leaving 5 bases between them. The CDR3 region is CASSLDREKLFF. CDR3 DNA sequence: TGTGCCAGCAGTTTAGACAGGGAAAAACTGTTTTTT.

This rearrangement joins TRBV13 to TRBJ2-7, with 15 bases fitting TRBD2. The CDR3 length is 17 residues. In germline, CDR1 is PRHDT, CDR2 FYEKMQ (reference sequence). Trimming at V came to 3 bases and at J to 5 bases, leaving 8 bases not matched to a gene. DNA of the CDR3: TGTGCCAGCAGCTTCGGACTAGCGGGGGGGCCGGCCCACGAGCAGTACTTC. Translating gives CASSFGLAGGPAHEQYF. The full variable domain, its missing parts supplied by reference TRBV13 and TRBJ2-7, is AAGVIQSPRHLIKEKRETATLKCYPIPRHDTVYWYQQGPGQDPQFLISFYEKMQSDKGSIPDRFSAQQFSDYHSELNMSSLELGDSALYFCASSFGLAGGPAHEQYFGPGTRLTVT.

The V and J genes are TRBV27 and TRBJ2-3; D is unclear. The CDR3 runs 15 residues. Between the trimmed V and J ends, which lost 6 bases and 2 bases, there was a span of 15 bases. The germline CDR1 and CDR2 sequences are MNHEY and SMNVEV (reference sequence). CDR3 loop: CASRFRKEFTDTQYF. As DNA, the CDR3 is TGTGCCAGCAGATTTCGTAAGGAATTCACAGATACGCAGTATTTT.

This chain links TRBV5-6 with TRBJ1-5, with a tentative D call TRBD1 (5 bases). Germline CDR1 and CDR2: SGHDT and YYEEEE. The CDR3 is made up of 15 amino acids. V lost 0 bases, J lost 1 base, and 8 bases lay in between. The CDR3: CASSLGQGSNQPQHF. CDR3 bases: TGTGCCAGCAGCTTGGGTCAGGGCAGCAATCAGCCCCAGCATTTT. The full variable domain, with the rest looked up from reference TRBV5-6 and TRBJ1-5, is DAGVTQSPTHLIKTRGQQVTLRCSPKSGHDTVSWYQQALGQGPQFIFQYYEEEERQRGNFPDRFSGHQFPNYSSELNVNALLLGDSALYLCASSLGQGSNQPQHFGDGTRLSIL.

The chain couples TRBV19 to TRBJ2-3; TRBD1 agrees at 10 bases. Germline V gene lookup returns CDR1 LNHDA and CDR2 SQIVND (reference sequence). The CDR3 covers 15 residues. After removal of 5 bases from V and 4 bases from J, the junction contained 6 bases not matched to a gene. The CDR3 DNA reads TGTGCCAGTAGTGAAGGACAGGGGGGCGCAGATACGCAGTATTTT. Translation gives CASSEGQGGADTQYF.

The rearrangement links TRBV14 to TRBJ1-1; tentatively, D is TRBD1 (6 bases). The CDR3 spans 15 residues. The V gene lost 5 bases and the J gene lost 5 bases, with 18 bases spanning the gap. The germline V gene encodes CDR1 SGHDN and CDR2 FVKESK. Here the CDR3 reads CASSSRDARGTEAFF. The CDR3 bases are TGTGCCAGCAGCTCACGGGACGCGAGGGGGACTGAAGCTTTCTTT.

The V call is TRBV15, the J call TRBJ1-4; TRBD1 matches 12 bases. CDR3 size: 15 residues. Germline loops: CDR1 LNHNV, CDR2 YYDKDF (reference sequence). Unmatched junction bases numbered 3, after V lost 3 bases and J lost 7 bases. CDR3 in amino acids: CATSRGTGGFEKLFF. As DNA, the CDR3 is TGTGCCACCAGCAGGGGGACAGGGGGCTTTGAAAAACTGTTTTTT. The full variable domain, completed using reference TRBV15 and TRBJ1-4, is DAMVIQNPRYQVTQFGKPVTLSCSQTLNHNVMYWYQQKSSQAPKLLFHYYDKDFNNEADTPDNFQSRRPNTSFCFLDIRSPGLGDTAMYLCATSRGTGGFEKLFFGSGTQLSVL.

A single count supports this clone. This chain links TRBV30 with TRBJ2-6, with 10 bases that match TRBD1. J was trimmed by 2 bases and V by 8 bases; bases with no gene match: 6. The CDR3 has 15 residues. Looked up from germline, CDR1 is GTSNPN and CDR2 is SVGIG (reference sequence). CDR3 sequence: CARATGGTGANVLTF. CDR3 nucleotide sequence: TGTGCCCGGGCGACAGGGGGCACTGGGGCCAACGTCCTGACTTTC.

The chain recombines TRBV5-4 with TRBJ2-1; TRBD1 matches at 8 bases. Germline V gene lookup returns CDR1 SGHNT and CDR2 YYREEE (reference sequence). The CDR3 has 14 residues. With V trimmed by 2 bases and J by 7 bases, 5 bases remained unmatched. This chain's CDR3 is CASSLQGVGNEQFF. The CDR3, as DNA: TGTGCCAGCAGCTTACAGGGGGTGGGAAATGAGCAGTTCTTC.

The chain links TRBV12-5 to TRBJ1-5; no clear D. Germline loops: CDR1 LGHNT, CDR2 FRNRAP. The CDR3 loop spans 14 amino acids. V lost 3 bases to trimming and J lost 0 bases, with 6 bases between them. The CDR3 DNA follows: TGTGCTAGTGGTTTCTCCAATAGCAATCAGCCCCAGCATTTT. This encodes CASGFSNSNQPQHF.

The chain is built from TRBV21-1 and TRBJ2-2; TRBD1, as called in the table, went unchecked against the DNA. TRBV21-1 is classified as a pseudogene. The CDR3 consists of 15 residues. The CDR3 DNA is TGTGCCAGCAGCAAAGTAGACAACTACACCGGGGAGCTGTTTTTT. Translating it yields CASSKVDNYTGELFF.

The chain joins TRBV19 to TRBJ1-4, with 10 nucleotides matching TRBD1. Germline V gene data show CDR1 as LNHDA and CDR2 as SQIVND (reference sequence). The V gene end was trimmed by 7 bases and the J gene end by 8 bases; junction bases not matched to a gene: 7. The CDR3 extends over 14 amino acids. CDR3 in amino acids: CASKSGQGLEKLFF. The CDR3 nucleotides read TGTGCCAGTAAATCGGGACAGGGGTTGGAAAAACTGTTTTTT.

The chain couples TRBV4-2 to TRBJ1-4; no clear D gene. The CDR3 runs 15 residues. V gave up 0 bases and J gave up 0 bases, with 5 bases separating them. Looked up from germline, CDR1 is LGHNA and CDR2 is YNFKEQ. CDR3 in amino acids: CASSQETATNEKLFF. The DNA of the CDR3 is TGTGCCAGCAGCCAAGAAACAGCAACTAATGAAAAACTGTTTTTT.

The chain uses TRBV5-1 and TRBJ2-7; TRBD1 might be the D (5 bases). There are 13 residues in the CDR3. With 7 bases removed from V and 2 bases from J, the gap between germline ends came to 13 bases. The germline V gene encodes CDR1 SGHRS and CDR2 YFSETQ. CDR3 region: CASSLDRAYEQYF. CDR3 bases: TGCGCCAGCTCCCTTGACAGAGCCTACGAGCAGTACTTC.